This T cell receptor beta chain was retrieved from a study of T cell changes during pregnancy in multiple sclerosis. V was pared by 5 bases and J by 1 base, with 17 bases of the junction left unmatched. Germline loops: CDR1 SGHTA, CDR2 FQGNSA. This CDR3 has 18 residues. Profiling relied on immunoSEQ multiplex PCR, and the TCRdb table lists in-frame clones only, not all of them. The data contain about 24,000 clones, more than 85% of them singletons. The starting material was CD4+ T cells from peripheral blood mononuclear cells, obtained in the second trimester of pregnancy. This chain links TRBV7-2 with TRBJ2-7; 7 positions agree with TRBD2. The clonotype originates from a female donor in good health, enrolled as a control in a pregnancy study. DNA for the CDR3: TGTGCCAGCAGCCCGCTCTTTCCTAGGCGGGAGTATTCCTACGAGCAGTACTTC. Its translation: CASSPLFPRREYSYEQYF.